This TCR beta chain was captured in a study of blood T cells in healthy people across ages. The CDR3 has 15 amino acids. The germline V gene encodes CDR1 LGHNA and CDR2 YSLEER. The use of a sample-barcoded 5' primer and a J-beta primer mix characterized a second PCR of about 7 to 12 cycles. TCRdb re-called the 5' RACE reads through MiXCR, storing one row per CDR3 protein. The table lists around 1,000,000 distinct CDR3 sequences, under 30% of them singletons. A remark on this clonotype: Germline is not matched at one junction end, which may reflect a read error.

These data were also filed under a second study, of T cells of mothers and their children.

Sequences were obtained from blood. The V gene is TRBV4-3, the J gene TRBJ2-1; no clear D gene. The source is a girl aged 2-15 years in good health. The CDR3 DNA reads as TGCGCCAGCAGCCAAGCTCCCCGCTCCGACAATGAGCAGTTCTTC. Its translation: CASSQAPRSDNEQFF.